Shown below are 2 T cell receptor beta chains from a single sample sequenced in a study of blood T cell repertoires in COVID-19. The assay was immunoSEQ multiplex PCR, and TCRdb's table has in-frame clones only and misses some. The sample includes about 68,000 clones, about 90% seen only once; the top ten take less than 0.6%. Sequencing was done on a sample of peripheral blood. These receptors all come from a man between 50 and 59 years old with COVID-19, enrolled during active disease.

The chain employs TRBV6-5 and TRBJ1-4; D is ambiguous. V lost 0 bases and J lost 6, with 8 bases in between. From germline, CDR1 is MNHEY and CDR2 SVGAGI. The CDR3 consists of 14 residues. The CDR3 protein is CASSYSRHHEKLFF. The CDR3 DNA is TGTGCCAGCAGTTACTCGAGACATCATGAAAAACTGTTTTTT.

The chain carries TRBV7-2 and TRBJ2-2, with 12 bases lining up with TRBD2. The ends lost 5 bases at V and 5 bases at J; junction bases unmatched: 6. CDR1 SGHTA and CDR2 FQGNSA come from the germline V gene. This CDR3 is 16 amino acids long. CDR3 in amino acids: CASSQRLAGATGELFF. The CDR3 DNA reads TGTGCCAGCAGCCAGAGACTAGCGGGAGCGACCGGGGAGCTGTTTTTT.